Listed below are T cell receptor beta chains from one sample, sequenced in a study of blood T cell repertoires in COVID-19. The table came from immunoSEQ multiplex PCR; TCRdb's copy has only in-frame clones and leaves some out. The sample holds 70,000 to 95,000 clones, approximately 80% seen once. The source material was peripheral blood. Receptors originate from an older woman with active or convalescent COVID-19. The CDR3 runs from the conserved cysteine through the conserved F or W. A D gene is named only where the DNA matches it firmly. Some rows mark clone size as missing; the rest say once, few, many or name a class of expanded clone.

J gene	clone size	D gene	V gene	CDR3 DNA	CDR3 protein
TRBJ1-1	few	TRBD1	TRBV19	TGTGCCAGTAGTGGACGACAGGGGGTGGTCACTGAAGCTTTCTTT	CASSGRQGVVTEAFF
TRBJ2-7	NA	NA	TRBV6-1	TGTGCCAGCAGTGAGACTCGTGCGAAGCAGTACTTC	CASSETRAKQYF
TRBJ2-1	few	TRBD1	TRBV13	TGTGCCAGCAGCTTTTTCAGGACAGGGGGAGGCAATGAGCAGTTCTTC	CASSFFRTGGGNEQFF
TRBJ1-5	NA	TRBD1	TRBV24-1	TGTGCCACCAGTGATCCCCGGACAGGGGGGAACCAGCCCCAGCATTTT	CATSDPRTGGNQPQHF
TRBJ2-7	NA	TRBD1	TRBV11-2	TGTGCCAGCAGCTGGGGGGGGACAGGGTTTGCCGAGCAGTACTTC	CASSWGGTGFAEQYF
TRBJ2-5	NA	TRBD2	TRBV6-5	TGTGCCAGCAGCCGGGGGGAGGAGACCCAGTACTTC	CASSRGEETQYF
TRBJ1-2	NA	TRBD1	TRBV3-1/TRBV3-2	TGTGCCAGCAGCTACAGGGGAGTAGACTATGGCTACACCTTC	CASSYRGVDYGYTF
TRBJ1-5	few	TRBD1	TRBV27	TGTGCCAGCAGTCTCTGGACAGGGTCTCAGCCCCAGCATTTT	CASSLWTGSQPQHF
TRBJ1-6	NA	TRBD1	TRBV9	TGTGCCAGCAGCCCCCGACAGGGTGGTAATTCACCCCTCCACTTT	CASSPRQGGNSPLHF
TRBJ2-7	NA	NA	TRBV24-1	TGTGCCACCAGTGAGTCAGGGCACGAGCAGTACTTC	CATSESGHEQYF
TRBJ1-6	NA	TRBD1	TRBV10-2	TGCGCCAGCAGTGAGACCTCGGGACAGGGGGCGAATTCACCCCTCCACTTT	CASSETSGQGANSPLHF